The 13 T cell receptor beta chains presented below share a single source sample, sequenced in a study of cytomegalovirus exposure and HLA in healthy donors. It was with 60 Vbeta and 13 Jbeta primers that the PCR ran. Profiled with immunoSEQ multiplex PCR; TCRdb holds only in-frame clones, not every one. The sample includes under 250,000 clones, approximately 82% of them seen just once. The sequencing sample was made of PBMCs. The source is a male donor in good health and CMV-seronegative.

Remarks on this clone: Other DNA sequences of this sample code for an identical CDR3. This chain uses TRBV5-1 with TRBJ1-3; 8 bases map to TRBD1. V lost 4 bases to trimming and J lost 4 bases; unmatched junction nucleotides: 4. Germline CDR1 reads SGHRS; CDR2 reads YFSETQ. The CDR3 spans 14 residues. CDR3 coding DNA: TGCGCCAGCAGCCCAGGGGGCTCAGGAAACACCATATATTTT. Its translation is CASSPGGSGNTIYF. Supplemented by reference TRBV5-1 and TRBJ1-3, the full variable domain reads KAGVTQTPRYLIKTRGQQVTLSCSPISGHRSVSWYQQTPGQGLQFLFEYFSETQRNKGNFPGRFSGRQFSNSRSEMNVSTLELGDSALYLCASSPGGSGNTIYFGEGSWLTVV.

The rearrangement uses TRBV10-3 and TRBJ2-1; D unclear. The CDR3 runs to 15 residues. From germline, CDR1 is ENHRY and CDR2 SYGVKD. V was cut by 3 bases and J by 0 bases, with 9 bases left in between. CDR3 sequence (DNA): TGTGCCATCAGTGATAGCACGAGCTCCTACAATGAGCAGTTCTTC. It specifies CAISDSTSSYNEQFF.

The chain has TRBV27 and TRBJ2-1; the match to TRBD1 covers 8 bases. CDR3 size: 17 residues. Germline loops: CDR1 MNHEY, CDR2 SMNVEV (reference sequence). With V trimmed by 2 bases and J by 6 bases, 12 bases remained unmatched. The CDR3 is CASSLSRGQSARNEQFF. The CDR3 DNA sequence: TGTGCCAGCAGTTTAAGCAGGGGGCAGAGCGCCCGCAATGAGCAGTTCTTC.

This CDR3 is CASSGTGGQPQHF. The CDR3, as DNA: TGTGCCAGCAGCGGGACAGGGGGGCAGCCCCAGCATTTT. This chain uses TRBV2 with TRBJ1-5, with 11 bases lining up with TRBD1. Trimming cost V 6 bases and J 7 bases; bases outside gene matches: 2. This CDR3 is 13 amino acids long. The germline V gene has CDR1 SNHLY and CDR2 FYNNEI.

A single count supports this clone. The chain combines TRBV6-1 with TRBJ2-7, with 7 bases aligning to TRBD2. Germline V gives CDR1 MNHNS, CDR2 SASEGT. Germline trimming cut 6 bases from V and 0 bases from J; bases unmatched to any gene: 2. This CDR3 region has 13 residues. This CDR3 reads CASRGGTSYEQYF. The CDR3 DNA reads TGTGCCAGCAGGGGGGGGACCTCCTACGAGCAGTACTTC.

The CDR3 here is CASKGGRPEAFF. The CDR3 DNA is TGTGCCAGCAAAGGAGGGAGGCCTGAAGCTTTCTTT. The gene calls are TRBV6-5 and TRBJ1-1; D not resolved. The CDR3 sequence is 12 residues long. V shed 7 bases and J shed 6 bases, with 12 bases lying between them. Germline V lookup: CDR1 MNHEY, CDR2 SVGAGI.

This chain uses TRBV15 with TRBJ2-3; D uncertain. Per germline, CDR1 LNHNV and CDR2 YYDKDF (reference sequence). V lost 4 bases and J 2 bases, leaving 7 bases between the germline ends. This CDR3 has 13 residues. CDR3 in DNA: TGTGCCACCAGCACCGACACCACAGATACGCAGTATTTT. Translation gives CATSTDTTDTQYF.

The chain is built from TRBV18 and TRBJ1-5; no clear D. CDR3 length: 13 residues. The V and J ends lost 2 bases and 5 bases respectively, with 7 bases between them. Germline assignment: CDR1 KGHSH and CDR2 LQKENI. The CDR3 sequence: CASSPGQDQPQHF. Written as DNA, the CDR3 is TGTGCCAGCTCACCAGGCCAGGATCAGCCCCAGCATTTT. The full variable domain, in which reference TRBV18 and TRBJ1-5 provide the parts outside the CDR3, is NAGVMQNPRHLVRRRGQEARLRCSPMKGHSHVYWYRQLPEEGLKFMVYLQKENIIDESGMPKERFSAEFPKEGPSILRIQQVVRGDSAAYFCASSPGQDQPQHFGDGTRLSIL.

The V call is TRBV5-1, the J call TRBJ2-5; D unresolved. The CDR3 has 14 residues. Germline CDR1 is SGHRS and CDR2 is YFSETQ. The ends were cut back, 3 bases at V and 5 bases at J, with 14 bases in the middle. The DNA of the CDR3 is TGCGCCAGCAGCTCGGAGAGCCCTCTTGAGACCCAGTACTTC. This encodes CASSSESPLETQYF.

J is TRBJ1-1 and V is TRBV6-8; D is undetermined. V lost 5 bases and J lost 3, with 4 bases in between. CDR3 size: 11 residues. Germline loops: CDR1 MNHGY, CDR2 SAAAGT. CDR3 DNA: TGTGCCAGCAGTCCAGACACTGAAGCTTTCTTT. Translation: CASSPDTEAFF.

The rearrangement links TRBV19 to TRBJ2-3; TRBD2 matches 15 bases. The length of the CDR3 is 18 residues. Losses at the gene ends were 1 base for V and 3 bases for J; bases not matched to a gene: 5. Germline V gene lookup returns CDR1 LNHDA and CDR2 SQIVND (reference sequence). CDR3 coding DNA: TGTGCCAGTAGTATAGCGGGACTAGCGGGAGGACCAACAGATACGCAGTATTTT. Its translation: CASSIAGLAGGPTDTQYF.

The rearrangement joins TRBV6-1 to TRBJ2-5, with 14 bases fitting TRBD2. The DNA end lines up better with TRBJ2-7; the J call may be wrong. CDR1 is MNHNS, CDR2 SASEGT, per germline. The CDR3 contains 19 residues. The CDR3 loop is CASSEGWGTSGRSYDEQYF. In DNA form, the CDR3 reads TGTGCCAGCAGTGAAGGGTGGGGGACTAGCGGGAGATCCTACGACGAGCAGTACTTC.

The CDR3 DNA reads TGTGCCAGCAGCCCACCGGGGACGGGAGCCCTCCACGAGCAGTACTTC. It is translated as CASSPPGTGALHEQYF. V gene TRBV7-9 combines with J gene TRBJ2-7; a possible D gene is TRBD2 (6 bases). The CDR3 loop spans 16 amino acids. From germline, CDR1 is SEHNR and CDR2 FQNEAQ (reference sequence). V was clipped by 5 bases and J by 5 bases, with 22 bases between them.